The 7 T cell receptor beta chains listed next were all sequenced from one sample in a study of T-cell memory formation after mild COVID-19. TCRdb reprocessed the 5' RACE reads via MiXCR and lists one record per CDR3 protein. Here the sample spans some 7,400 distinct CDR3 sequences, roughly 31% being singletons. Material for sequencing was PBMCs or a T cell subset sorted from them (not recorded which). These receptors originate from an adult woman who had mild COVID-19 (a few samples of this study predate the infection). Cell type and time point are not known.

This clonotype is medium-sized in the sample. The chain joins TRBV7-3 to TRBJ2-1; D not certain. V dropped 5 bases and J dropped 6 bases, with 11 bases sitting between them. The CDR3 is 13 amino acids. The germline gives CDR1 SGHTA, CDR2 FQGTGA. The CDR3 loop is CASSPTGSNEQFF. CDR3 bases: TGTGCCAGCAGCCCGACCGGAAGCAATGAGCAGTTCTTC.

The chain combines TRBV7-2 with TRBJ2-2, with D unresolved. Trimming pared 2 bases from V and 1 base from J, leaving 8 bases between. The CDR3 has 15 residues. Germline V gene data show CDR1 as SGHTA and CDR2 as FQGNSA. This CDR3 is CASSLIPQNTGELFF. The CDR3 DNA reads TGTGCCAGCAGCTTAATCCCTCAGAACACCGGGGAGCTGTTTTTT.

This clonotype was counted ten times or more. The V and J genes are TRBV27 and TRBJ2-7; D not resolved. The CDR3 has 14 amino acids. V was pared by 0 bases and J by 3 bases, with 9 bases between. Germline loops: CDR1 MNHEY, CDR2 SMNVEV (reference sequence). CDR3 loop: CASSLSPLYYEQYF. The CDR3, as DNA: TGTGCCAGCAGTTTATCGCCCCTCTACTACGAGCAGTACTTC.

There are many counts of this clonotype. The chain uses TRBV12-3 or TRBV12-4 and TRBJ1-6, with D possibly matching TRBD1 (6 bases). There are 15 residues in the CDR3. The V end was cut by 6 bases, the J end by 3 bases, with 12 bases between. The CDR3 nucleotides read TGTGCCAGCAGGTGGACAGCGAGCTATAATTCACCCCTCCACTTT. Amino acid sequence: CASRWTASYNSPLHF.

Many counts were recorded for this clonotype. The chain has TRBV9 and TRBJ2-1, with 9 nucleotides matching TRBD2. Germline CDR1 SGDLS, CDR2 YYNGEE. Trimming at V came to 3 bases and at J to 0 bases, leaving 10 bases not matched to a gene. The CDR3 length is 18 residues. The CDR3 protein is CASSASGGPISSYNEQFF. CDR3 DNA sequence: TGTGCCAGCAGCGCCAGCGGGGGGCCGATCAGCTCCTACAATGAGCAGTTCTTC. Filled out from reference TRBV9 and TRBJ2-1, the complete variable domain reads DSGVTQTPKHLITATGQRVTLRCSPRSGDLSVYWYQQSLDQGLQFLIQYYNGEERAKGNILERFSAQQFPDLHSELNLSSLELGDSALYFCASSASGGPISSYNEQFFGPGTRLTVL.

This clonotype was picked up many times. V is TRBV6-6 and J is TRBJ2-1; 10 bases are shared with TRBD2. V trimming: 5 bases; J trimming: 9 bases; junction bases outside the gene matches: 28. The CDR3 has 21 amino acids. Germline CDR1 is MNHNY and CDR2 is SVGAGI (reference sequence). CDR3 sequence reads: CASSAQVEREGKGNRGTEQFF. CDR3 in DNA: TGTGCCAGCAGTGCCCAGGTGGAGCGGGAGGGTAAAGGAAACAGGGGGACTGAGCAGTTCTTC.

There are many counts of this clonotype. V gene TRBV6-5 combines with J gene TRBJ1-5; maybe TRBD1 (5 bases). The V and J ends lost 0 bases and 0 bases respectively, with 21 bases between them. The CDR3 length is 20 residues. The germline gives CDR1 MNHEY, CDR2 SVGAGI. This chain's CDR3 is CASSYSRVVQQVDSNQPQHF. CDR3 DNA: TGTGCCAGCAGTTACTCCCGCGTAGTTCAACAGGTTGATAGCAATCAGCCCCAGCATTTT.